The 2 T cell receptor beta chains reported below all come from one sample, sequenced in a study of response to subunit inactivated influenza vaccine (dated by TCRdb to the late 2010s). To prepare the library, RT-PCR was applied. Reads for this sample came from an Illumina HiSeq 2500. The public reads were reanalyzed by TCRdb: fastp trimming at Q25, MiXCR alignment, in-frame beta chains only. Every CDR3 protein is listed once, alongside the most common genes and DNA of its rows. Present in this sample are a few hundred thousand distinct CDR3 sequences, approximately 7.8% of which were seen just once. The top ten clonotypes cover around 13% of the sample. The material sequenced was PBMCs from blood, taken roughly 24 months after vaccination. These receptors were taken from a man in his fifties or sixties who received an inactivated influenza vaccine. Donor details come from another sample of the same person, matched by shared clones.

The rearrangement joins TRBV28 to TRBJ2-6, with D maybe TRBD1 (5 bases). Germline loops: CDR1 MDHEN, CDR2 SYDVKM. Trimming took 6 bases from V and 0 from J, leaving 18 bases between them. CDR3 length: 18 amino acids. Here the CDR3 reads CASSQTGMLYSGANVLTF. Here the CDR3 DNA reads TGTGCCAGCAGCCAAACAGGAATGCTCTACTCTGGGGCCAACGTCCTGACTTTC.

The CDR3 bases are TGCGCCAGCAGCTTGGACCCGGGAATCGATCAGCCCCAGCATTTT. Translation gives CASSLDPGIDQPQHF. The rearrangement links TRBV5-1 to TRBJ1-5, with D unresolved. The V and J ends lost 0 bases and 5 bases respectively, with 12 bases between them. CDR3 length equals 15 residues. Germline loops: CDR1 SGHRS, CDR2 YFSETQ. The full variable domain, in which reference TRBV5-1 and TRBJ1-5 provide the parts outside the CDR3, is KAGVTQTPRYLIKTRGQQVTLSCSPISGHRSVSWYQQTPGQGLQFLFEYFSETQRNKGNFPGRFSGRQFSNSRSEMNVSTLELGDSALYLCASSLDPGIDQPQHFGDGTRLSIL.